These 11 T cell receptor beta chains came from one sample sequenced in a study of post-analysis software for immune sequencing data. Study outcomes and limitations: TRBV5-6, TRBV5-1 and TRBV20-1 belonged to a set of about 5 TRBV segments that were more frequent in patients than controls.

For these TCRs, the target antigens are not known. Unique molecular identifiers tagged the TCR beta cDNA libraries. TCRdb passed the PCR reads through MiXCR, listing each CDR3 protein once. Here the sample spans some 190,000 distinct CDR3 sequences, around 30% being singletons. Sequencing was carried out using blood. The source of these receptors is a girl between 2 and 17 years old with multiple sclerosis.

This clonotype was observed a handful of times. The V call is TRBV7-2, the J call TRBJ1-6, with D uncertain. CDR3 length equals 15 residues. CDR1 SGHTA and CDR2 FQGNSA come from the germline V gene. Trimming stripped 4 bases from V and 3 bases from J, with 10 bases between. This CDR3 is CASSSRASYNSPLHF. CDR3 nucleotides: TGTGCCAGCAGCTCGCGGGCAAGCTATAATTCACCCCTCCACTTT.

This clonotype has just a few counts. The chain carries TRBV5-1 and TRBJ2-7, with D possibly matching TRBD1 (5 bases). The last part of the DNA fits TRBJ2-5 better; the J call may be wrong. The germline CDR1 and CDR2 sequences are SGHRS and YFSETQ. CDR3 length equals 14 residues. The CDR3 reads CASSQGAGLETQYF. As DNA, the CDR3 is TGCGCCAGCAGTCAAGGGGCAGGCCTCGAGACCCAGTACTTC.

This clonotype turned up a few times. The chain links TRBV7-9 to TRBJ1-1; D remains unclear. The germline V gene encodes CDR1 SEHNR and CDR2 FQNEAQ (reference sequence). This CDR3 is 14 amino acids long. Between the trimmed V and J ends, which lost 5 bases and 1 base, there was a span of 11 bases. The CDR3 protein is CASSTPGENTEAFF. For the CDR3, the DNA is TGTGCCAGCAGCACCCCGGGAGAGAACACTGAAGCTTTCTTT.

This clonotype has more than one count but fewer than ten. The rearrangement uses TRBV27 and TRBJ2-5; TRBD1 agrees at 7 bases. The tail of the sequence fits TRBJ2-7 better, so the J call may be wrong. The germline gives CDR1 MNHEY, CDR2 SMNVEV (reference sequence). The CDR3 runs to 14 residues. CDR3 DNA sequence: TGTGCCAGCAGTTTAAAGAACAGGGGCTACGAGCAGTACTTC. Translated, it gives CASSLKNRGYEQYF.

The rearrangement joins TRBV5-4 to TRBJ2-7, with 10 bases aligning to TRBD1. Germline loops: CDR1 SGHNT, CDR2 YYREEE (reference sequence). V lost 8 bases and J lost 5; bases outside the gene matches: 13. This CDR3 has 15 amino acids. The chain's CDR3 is CASSGTGTGAHEQYF. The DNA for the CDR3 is TGTGCCAGTAGCGGTACGGGGACAGGGGCGCACGAGCAGTACTTC.

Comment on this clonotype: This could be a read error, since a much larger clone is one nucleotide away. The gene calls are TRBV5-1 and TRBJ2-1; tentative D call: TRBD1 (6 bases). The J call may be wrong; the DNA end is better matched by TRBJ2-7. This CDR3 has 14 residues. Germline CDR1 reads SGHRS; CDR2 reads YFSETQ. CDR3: CASTVGQFYNEQYF. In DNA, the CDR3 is TGCGCCAGCACGGTAGGACAGTTCTACAATGAGCAGTACTTC.

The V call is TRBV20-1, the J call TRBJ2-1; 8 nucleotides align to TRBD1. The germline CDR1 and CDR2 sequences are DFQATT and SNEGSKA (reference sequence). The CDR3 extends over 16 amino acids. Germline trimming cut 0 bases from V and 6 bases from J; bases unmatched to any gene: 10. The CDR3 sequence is CSARDPGRGQGNEQFF. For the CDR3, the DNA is TGCAGTGCTAGAGATCCGGGCAGGGGGCAGGGCAATGAGCAGTTCTTC.

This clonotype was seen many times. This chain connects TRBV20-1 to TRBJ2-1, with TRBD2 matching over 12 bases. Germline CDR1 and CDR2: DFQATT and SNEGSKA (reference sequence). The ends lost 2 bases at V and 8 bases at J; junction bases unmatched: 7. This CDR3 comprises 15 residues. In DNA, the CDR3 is TGCAGTGCTAGACCGCTAGCGGGGGGGCGAGATGAGCAGTTCTTC. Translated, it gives CSARPLAGGRDEQFF.

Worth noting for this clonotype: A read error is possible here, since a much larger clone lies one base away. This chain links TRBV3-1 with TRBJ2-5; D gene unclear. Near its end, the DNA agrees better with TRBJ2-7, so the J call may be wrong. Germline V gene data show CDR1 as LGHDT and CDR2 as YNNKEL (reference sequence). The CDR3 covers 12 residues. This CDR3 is CASGQIDHEQYF. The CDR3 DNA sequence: TGTGCCAGCGGCCAAATCGACCACGAGCAGTACTTC.

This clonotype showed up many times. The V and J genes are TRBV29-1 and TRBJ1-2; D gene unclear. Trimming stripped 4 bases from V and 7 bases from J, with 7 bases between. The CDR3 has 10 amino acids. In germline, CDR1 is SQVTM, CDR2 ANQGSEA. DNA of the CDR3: TGCAGCGTTGTAACGATTGGCTACACCTTC. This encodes CSVVTIGYTF. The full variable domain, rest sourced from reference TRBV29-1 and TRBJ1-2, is SAVISQKPSRDICQRGTSLTIQCQVDSQVTMMFWYRQQPGQSLTLIATANQGSEATYESGFVIDKFPISRPNLTFSTLTVSNMSPEDSSIYLCSVVTIGYTFGSGTRLTVV.

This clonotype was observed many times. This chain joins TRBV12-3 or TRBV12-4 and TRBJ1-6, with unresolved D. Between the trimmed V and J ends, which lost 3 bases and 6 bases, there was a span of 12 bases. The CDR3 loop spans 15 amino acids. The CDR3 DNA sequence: TGTGCCAGCAGTTTGGTGGCTGGCGTTAATTCACCCCTCCACTTT. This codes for CASSLVAGVNSPLHF.